This T cell receptor beta chain was sequenced during a study of cytomegalovirus exposure and HLA in healthy donors. Points from the study as a whole: TCR beta sequences reportedly predicted most subjects' HLA-A and HLA-B alleles accurately. The study labeled 170 or so TCR beta chains cytomegalovirus-associated. Follow-up analysis found HLA locus-dependent TCR association rates, highest for DRB1 and lowest for HLA-C.

Comments on this clone: The target antigen is unknown.

PCR was performed using 60 Vbeta and 13 Jbeta primers. TCRdb's copy holds only in-frame clones and misses some; the assay was immunoSEQ multiplex PCR. The sample records about 120,000 clones, around 84% being singletons. The source material was PBMCs. The receptor comes from a man younger than 30 in good health and CMV-seronegative.

As DNA, the CDR3 is TGTGCCAGCTCACCCCACCCCGGGACAGCTGGAAACACCATATATTTT. Amino acids: CASSPHPGTAGNTIYF. The rearrangement links TRBV18 to TRBJ1-3, with TRBD1 identical over 7 bases. The germline V gene has CDR1 KGHSH and CDR2 LQKENI. Losses at the gene ends were 3 bases for V and 2 bases for J; bases not matched to a gene: 7. This CDR3 region has 16 residues.